The 32 T cell receptor beta chains listed next were all sequenced from one sample in a study of blood T cell repertoires in COVID-19. Sequencing was performed with immunoSEQ multiplex PCR; in TCRdb, only in-frame clones are kept and a portion is missing. The sample holds over 100,000 clones, under 90% seen once. Sequences were obtained from peripheral blood. Receptor source: a woman aged 50 to 60 with acute or convalescent COVID-19.

The J gene is TRBJ1-2, the V gene TRBV7-8; 7 bases are shared with TRBD1. The CDR3 has 16 residues. Unmatched junction bases numbered 8, after V lost 2 bases and J lost 2 bases. Germline CDR1 reads SGHVS; CDR2 reads FQNEAQ. The CDR3 is CASSLRSDRPNYGYTF. As DNA, the CDR3 is TGTGCCAGCAGCTTAAGGTCGGACAGGCCGAACTATGGCTACACCTTC.

This sequence joins TRBV6-6 and TRBJ2-1; perhaps TRBD1 as D (5 bases). Per the germline V gene, CDR1 is MNHNY and CDR2 is SVGAGI (reference sequence). V lost 0 bases and J lost 5, with 11 bases in between. This CDR3 is 15 amino acids long. The CDR3 region has the DNA TGTGCCAGCAGTTACTCGAAGGGGCCAAACAATGAGCAGTTCTTC. The encoded protein is CASSYSKGPNNEQFF.

The chain is built from TRBV19 and TRBJ2-6; D is ambiguous. The CDR3 is made up of 15 amino acids. With 3 bases removed from V and 0 bases from J, the gap between germline ends came to 6 bases. From germline, CDR1 is LNHDA and CDR2 SQIVND (reference sequence). CDR3 amino acids: CASSIWSSGANVLTF. Written as DNA, the CDR3 is TGTGCCAGTAGTATCTGGAGCTCTGGGGCCAACGTCCTGACTTTC. The full variable domain, rest sourced from reference TRBV19 and TRBJ2-6, is DGGITQSPKYLFRKEGQNVTLSCEQNLNHDAMYWYRQDPGQGLRLIYYSQIVNDFQKGDIAEGYSVSREKKESFPLTVTSAQKNPTAFYLCASSIWSSGANVLTFGAGSRLTVL.

The V call is TRBV9, the J call TRBJ2-7, with D perhaps TRBD1 (5 bases). The CDR3 is 15 amino acids. V was pared by 0 bases and J by 0 bases, with 10 bases between. Per germline, CDR1 SGDLS and CDR2 YYNGEE. For the CDR3, the DNA is TGTGCCAGCAGCGTAGGACAGTGGAGCTCCTACGAGCAGTACTTC. This gives the protein CASSVGQWSSYEQYF.

The chain uses TRBV7-3 and TRBJ1-1; possibly TRBD1 for D (6 bases). CDR3 size: 16 residues. V was clipped by 3 bases and J by 4 bases, with 18 bases between them. Per the germline V gene, CDR1 is SGHTA and CDR2 is FQGTGA. CDR3 residues: CASSLRDTGPGTEAFF. The CDR3 DNA reads as TGTGCCAGCAGCTTGAGAGACACAGGGCCCGGCACTGAAGCTTTCTTT. The variable domain in full, with the rest retrieved from reference TRBV7-3 and TRBJ1-1, is GAGVSQTPSNKVTEKGKYVELRCDPISGHTALYWYRQSLGQGPEFLIYFQGTGAADDSGLPNDRFFAVRPEGSVSTLKIQRTERGDSAVYLCASSLRDTGPGTEAFFGQGTRLTVV.

The chain recombines TRBV3-1 (or the pseudogene TRBV3-2) with TRBJ1-1, with D perhaps TRBD1 (6 bases). V lost 3 bases and J lost 10, with 12 bases in between. CDR3 length: 12 residues. The germline gives CDR1 LGHDT, CDR2 YNNKEL (reference sequence). DNA for the CDR3: TGTGCCAGCAGCCACAGGGGCGAGGGAGCTTTCTTT. Translation gives CASSHRGEGAFF.

This clone occurred once. The chain is built from TRBV25-1 and TRBJ1-3; D not resolved. The CDR3 spans 14 residues. Germline V gene data show CDR1 as MGHDK and CDR2 as SYGVNS. Trimming left V 3 bases short and J 5 bases short, with 11 bases between. The CDR3 region is CASSEGQGRNTIYF. The CDR3 coding sequence is TGTGCCAGCAGTGAGGGCCAAGGCAGAAACACCATATATTTT.

The rearrangement joins TRBV19 to TRBJ1-5; weak D call: TRBD1 (5 bases). Trimming removed 8 bases from V and 10 bases from J, with 18 bases in between. Germline loops: CDR1 LNHDA, CDR2 SQIVND (reference sequence). The CDR3 contains 13 residues. CDR3 region: CASPKGSWGPQHF. The CDR3 DNA is TGTGCCAGTCCGAAGGGGTCGTGGGGCCCCCAGCATTTT. The full variable domain, with the rest looked up from reference TRBV19 and TRBJ1-5, is DGGITQSPKYLFRKEGQNVTLSCEQNLNHDAMYWYRQDPGQGLRLIYYSQIVNDFQKGDIAEGYSVSREKKESFPLTVTSAQKNPTAFYLCASPKGSWGPQHFGDGTRLSIL.

The rearrangement links TRBV5-1 to TRBJ2-3; 8 bases are a match to TRBD2. The CDR3 contains 14 residues. CDR1 is SGHRS, CDR2 YFSETQ, per germline. Trimming at V came to 6 bases and at J to 1 base, leaving 4 bases not matched to a gene. The CDR3 DNA sequence: TGCGCCAGCACCGCGGGGGGAGGCACAGATACGCAGTATTTT. Its protein is CASTAGGGTDTQYF.

The chain carries TRBV27 and TRBJ2-2; D is possibly TRBD1 (5 bases). The CDR3 runs to 17 residues. Trimming stripped 3 bases from V and 0 bases from J, with 14 bases between. Germline CDR1 and CDR2: MNHEY and SMNVEV (reference sequence). Here the CDR3 reads CASSLGWGRANTGELFF. CDR3 DNA sequence: TGTGCCAGCAGTTTGGGATGGGGCAGGGCGAACACCGGGGAGCTGTTTTTT.

The CDR3: CASSLLQETQYF. The CDR3 DNA reads as TGTGCCAGCAGCTTACTACAAGAGACCCAGTACTTC. This chain joins TRBV7-9 and TRBJ2-5; D gene unclear. Deletions cut 2 bases from V and 2 bases from J, with 3 bases between. The CDR3 extends over 12 amino acids. In germline, CDR1 is SEHNR, CDR2 FQNEAQ (reference sequence). The variable domain in full, with the rest retrieved from reference TRBV7-9 and TRBJ2-5, is DTGVSQNPRHKITKRGQNVTFRCDPISEHNRLYWYRQTLGQGPEFLTYFQNEAQLEKSRLLSDRFSAERPKGSFSTLEIQRTEQGDSAMYLCASSLLQETQYFGPGTRLLVL.

The chain employs TRBV29-1 and TRBJ1-2; D not certain. CDR1 is SQVTM, CDR2 ANQGSEA, per germline. The CDR3 is 12 residues long. The ends were cut back, 7 bases at V and 9 bases at J, with 18 bases in the middle. The CDR3 coding sequence is TGCAGCGGGCTAGTCGATGTCGATAGCTACACCTTC. Translation gives CSGLVDVDSYTF.

This clone was recorded only once. The chain carries TRBV6-1 and TRBJ2-5; D not certain. CDR3 length: 15 residues. The germline V and J ends were trimmed by 2 bases and 1 base, with 11 bases remaining between them. Germline CDR1 reads MNHNS; CDR2 reads SASEGT. The CDR3 protein is CASSEQASLQETQYF. The CDR3 nucleotides read TGTGCCAGCAGTGAACAAGCGTCGCTCCAAGAGACCCAGTACTTC.

This sequence joins TRBV6-6 and TRBJ2-7, with D perhaps matching TRBD1 (6 bases). The CDR3 totals 14 residues. V was trimmed by 7 bases and J by 2 bases, leaving 15 bases between them. Germline V gene lookup returns CDR1 MNHNY and CDR2 SVGAGI (reference sequence). The DNA of the CDR3 is TGTGCCAGCAAGCTATCACAGGGAACCTACGAGCAGTACTTC. Encoded protein: CASKLSQGTYEQYF.

This chain joins TRBV10-1 and TRBJ2-3; possible D gene TRBD1, 6 bases. CDR1 and CDR2 (germline): WNHNN, SYGVQD (reference sequence). V lost 9 bases and J 2 bases, leaving 15 bases between the germline ends. The CDR3 covers 14 residues. This CDR3 is CASQDSLATDTQYF. DNA for the CDR3: TGCGCCAGTCAGGACAGTTTGGCCACAGATACGCAGTATTTT.

This clone came up once. This rearrangement joins TRBV5-1 to TRBJ2-3; 10 nucleotides agree with TRBD2. CDR1 and CDR2 (germline): SGHRS, YFSETQ. The CDR3 has 18 amino acids. J gave up 2 bases and V 1 base, and 10 bases lay outside the gene matches. Here the CDR3 DNA reads TGCGCCAGCAGCTTGACCCTCCGGCTAGCGGGGGCCACAGATACGCAGTATTTT. It yields the protein CASSLTLRLAGATDTQYF.

The CDR3 here is CASSLMSGGGTEAFF. The CDR3 nucleotides read TGTGCCAGCAGCTTAATGTCGGGAGGAGGCACTGAAGCTTTCTTT. The chain joins TRBV7-9 to TRBJ1-1; no definite D call. This CDR3 contains 15 residues. The germline V gene encodes CDR1 SEHNR and CDR2 FQNEAQ (reference sequence). Deletions cut 2 bases from V and 4 bases from J, with 14 bases between.

The gene calls are TRBV7-9 and TRBJ1-4, with D uncertain. CDR3 length equals 14 residues. V was shortened by 0 bases and J by 10 bases, with 12 bases between the two germline ends. Germline CDR1 and CDR2: SEHNR and FQNEAQ (reference sequence). CDR3: CASSLALLSGKLFF. Here the CDR3 DNA reads TGTGCCAGCAGCTTAGCGCTTCTTAGTGGAAAACTGTTTTTT.

The chain employs TRBV5-1 and TRBJ1-2; D not resolved. There are 12 residues in the CDR3. The germline V gene encodes CDR1 SGHRS and CDR2 YFSETQ. The V and J ends lost 5 bases and 7 bases respectively, with 12 bases between them. This CDR3 reads CASSPEGGGYTF. The CDR3 nucleotides read TGCGCCAGCAGTCCGGAGGGCGGTGGCTACACCTTC.

The rearrangement joins TRBV30 to TRBJ1-1, with D unclear. V was clipped by 3 bases and J by 6 bases, with 14 bases between them. Germline CDR1 reads GTSNPN; CDR2 reads SVGIG (reference sequence). CDR3 size: 13 residues. CDR3 nucleotides: TGTGCCTGGAGAATAACGGAGGGAGCTGAAGCTTTCTTT. Encoded protein: CAWRITEGAEAFF. The full variable domain, completed using reference TRBV30 and TRBJ1-1, is SQTIHQWPATLVQPVGSPLSLECTVEGTSNPNLYWYRQAAGRGLQLLFYSVGIGQISSEVPQNLSASRPQDRQFILSSKKLLLSDSGFYLCAWRITEGAEAFFGQGTRLTVV.

The chain carries TRBV5-1 and TRBJ2-1; a possible D gene is TRBD2 (7 bases). Germline CDR1 is SGHRS and CDR2 is YFSETQ. The CDR3 has 14 residues. The germline V and J ends were trimmed by 4 bases and 7 bases, with 15 bases remaining between them. CDR3 bases: TGCGCCAGCAGCCCTCCGGGGGGCTATAATGAGCAGTTCTTC. This translates into CASSPPGGYNEQFF.

The rearrangement joins TRBV18 to TRBJ2-3; 9 nucleotides line up with TRBD2. The CDR3 is 16 residues long. In germline, CDR1 is KGHSH, CDR2 LQKENI. Trimming at V came to 1 base and at J to 4 bases, leaving 6 bases not matched to a gene. The CDR3 DNA reads TGTGCCAGCTCACCACTTGGCGGGGGGGCATCAGATACGCAGTATTTT. This codes for CASSPLGGGASDTQYF.

The CDR3 nucleotides read TGTGCCAGCGGGCCAGATAATCAGCCCCAGCATTTT. This translates into CASGPDNQPQHF. The rearrangement joins TRBV6-5 to TRBJ1-5; no definite D call. The V end was cut by 8 bases, the J end by 4 bases, with 9 bases between. CDR3 length: 12 residues. CDR1 and CDR2 from the germline V gene are MNHEY and SVGAGI.

The chain carries TRBV28 and TRBJ1-2, with TRBD1 identical over 9 bases. The CDR3 extends over 16 amino acids. Germline V CDR1 and CDR2: MDHEN, SYDVKM. The V gene end was trimmed by 10 bases and the J gene end by 4 bases; junction bases not matched to a gene: 16. The CDR3 DNA reads as TGTGCCACTATTTCTATAGGACAGGGGATAGGCTATGGCTACACCTTC. This translates into CATISIGQGIGYGYTF.

V is TRBV18 and J is TRBJ2-2, with 7 nucleotides matching TRBD1. This CDR3 contains 16 residues. Germline CDR1 is KGHSH and CDR2 is LQKENI. Losses at the gene ends were 3 bases for V and 0 bases for J; bases not matched to a gene: 4. The CDR3 DNA follows: TGTGCCAGCTCACCGCGGACAGGAACGAACACCGGGGAGCTGTTTTTT. Translating it yields CASSPRTGTNTGELFF.

The chain carries TRBV6-5 and TRBJ2-2; 8 bases align to TRBD1. The CDR3 is 15 residues long. CDR1 is MNHEY, CDR2 SVGAGI, per germline. V lost 6 bases and J lost 5; bases outside the gene matches: 8. The CDR3 region is CASRGQGAGTGELFF. The CDR3, as DNA: TGTGCCAGCAGGGGCCAGGGGGCGGGTACCGGGGAGCTGTTTTTT.

This clone was seen a handful of times. The chain links TRBV7-8 to TRBJ1-1; D not resolved. Germline CDR1 and CDR2: SGHVS and FQNEAQ. The CDR3 runs 13 residues. Between the trimmed V and J ends, which lost 5 bases and 1 base, there was a span of 8 bases. CDR3 DNA sequence: TGTGCCAGCAGCCTCGAGAGGAACACTGAAGCTTTCTTT. It codes for CASSLERNTEAFF. Together with reference TRBV7-8 and TRBJ1-1, the CDR3 gives the full variable domain: GAGVSQSPRYKVAKRGQDVALRCDPISGHVSLFWYQQALGQGPEFLTYFQNEAQLDKSGLPSDRFFAERPEGSVSTLKIQRTQQEDSAVYLCASSLERNTEAFFGQGTRLTVV.

The rearrangement uses TRBV15 and TRBJ1-3; D may be TRBD1 (5 bases). CDR1 is LNHNV, CDR2 YYDKDF, per germline (reference sequence). Trimming removed 3 bases at V and 4 bases at J, with 16 bases between. The CDR3 length is 16 residues. The chain's CDR3 is CATSSPRGGSGNTIYF. As DNA, the CDR3 is TGTGCCACCAGCAGTCCCCGGGGGGGTTCGGGAAACACCATATATTTT.

Note on this clone: Compared with germline, one end of the junction differs, possibly owing to a read error. CDR3 residues: CASGLGQVYEQYF. In nucleotides, the CDR3 is TGTGCTAGTGGCTTGGGACAGGTCTACGAGCAGTACTTC. The chain recombines TRBV12-5 with TRBJ2-7; 8 bases fit TRBD1. The CDR3 consists of 13 residues. CDR1 LGHNT and CDR2 FRNRAP come from the germline V gene.

The V gene is TRBV2, the J gene TRBJ1-5, with D hard to call. The germline V and J ends were trimmed by 5 bases and 0 bases, with 8 bases remaining between them. The CDR3 has 14 amino acids. Germline lookup yields CDR1 SNHLY and CDR2 FYNNEI. The CDR3 bases are TGTGCCAGCAGTCCTTACAGTAGCAATCAGCCCCAGCATTTT. This codes for CASSPYSSNQPQHF. The full variable domain, its missing parts supplied by reference TRBV2 and TRBJ1-5, is EPEVTQTPSHQVTQMGQEVILRCVPISNHLYFYWYRQILGQKVEFLVSFYNNEISEKSEIFDDQFSVERPDGSNFTLKIRSTKLEDSAMYFCASSPYSSNQPQHFGDGTRLSIL.

The chain uses TRBV10-3 and TRBJ1-3; TRBD1 matches 7 bases. The CDR3 consists of 16 residues. V shed 2 bases and J 6 bases; nucleotides not matched to a gene: 10. Germline-derived CDR1 and CDR2 are ENHRY and SYGVKD. The chain's CDR3 is CAISEPAGQSLNTIYF. The CDR3 DNA follows: TGTGCCATCAGTGAGCCCGCGGGACAGTCGCTAAACACCATATATTTT.

The chain combines TRBV28 with TRBJ1-2; TRBD1 agrees at 7 bases. CDR3 length: 16 amino acids. Germline V gives CDR1 MDHEN, CDR2 SYDVKM. V shed 5 bases, J shed 2 bases, and the junction held 11 bases outside the gene matches. The CDR3 protein is CASSIGTDLANYGYTF. The CDR3, as DNA: TGTGCCAGCAGTATTGGGACAGATCTGGCGAACTATGGCTACACCTTC.